This T cell receptor (beta chain) was retrieved from a study of response to subunit inactivated influenza vaccine. The sample holds a few counts of this clonotype. The antigen is not known. The CDR3 has 12 residues. Germline V gene lookup returns CDR1 MNHEY and CDR2 SVGEGT. The V gene lost 6 bases and the J gene lost 10 bases, with 13 bases spanning the gap. TCRdb reprocessed the RT-PCR reads with MiXCR, giving one entry per CDR3 protein. The table shows roughly 700,000 distinct CDR3 sequences, with about 15% occurring only once. General study results and limits: The study's authors posited that every seasonal influenza vaccination enlists few new T cells.

Here the sequenced sample was PBMCs from blood, taken less than 15 days before vaccination. The clonotype was recovered from a middle-aged man who received an inactivated influenza vaccine. The J gene is TRBJ2-1, the V gene TRBV6-2 or TRBV6-3; maybe TRBD2 (5 bases). The CDR3 here is CASRRVALEQFF. For the CDR3, the DNA is TGTGCCAGCAGGAGGGTAGCCCTGGAGCAGTTCTTC.